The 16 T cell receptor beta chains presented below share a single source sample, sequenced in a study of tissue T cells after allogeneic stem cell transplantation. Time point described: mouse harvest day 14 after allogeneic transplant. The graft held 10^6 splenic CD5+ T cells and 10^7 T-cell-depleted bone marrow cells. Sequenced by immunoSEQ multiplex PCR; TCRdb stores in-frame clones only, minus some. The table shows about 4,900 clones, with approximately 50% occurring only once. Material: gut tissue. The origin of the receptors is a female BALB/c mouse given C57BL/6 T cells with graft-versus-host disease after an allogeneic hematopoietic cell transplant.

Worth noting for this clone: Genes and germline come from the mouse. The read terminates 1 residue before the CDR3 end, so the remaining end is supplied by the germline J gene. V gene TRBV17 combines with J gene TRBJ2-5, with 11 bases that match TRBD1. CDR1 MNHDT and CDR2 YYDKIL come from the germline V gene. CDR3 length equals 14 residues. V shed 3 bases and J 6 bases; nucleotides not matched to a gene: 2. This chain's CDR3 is CASSRDRGPDTQYF. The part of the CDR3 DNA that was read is TGTGCTAGCAGTAGGGACAGGGGGCCGGACACCCAGTAC. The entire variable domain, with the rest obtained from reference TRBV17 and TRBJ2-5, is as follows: DTTVKQNPRYKLARVGKPVNLICSQTMNHDTMYWYQKKPNQAPKLLLFYYDKILNREADTFEKFQSSRPNNSFCSLYIGSAGLEYSAMYLCASSRDRGPDTQYFGPGTRLLVL.

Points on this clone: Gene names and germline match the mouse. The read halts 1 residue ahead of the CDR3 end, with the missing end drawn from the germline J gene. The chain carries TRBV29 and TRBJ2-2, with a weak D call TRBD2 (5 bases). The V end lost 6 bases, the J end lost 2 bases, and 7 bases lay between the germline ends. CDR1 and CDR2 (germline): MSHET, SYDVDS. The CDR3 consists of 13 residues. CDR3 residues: CASSSGNTGQLYF. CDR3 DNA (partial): TGTGCTAGCAGCTCTGGGAACACCGGGCAGCTCTAC. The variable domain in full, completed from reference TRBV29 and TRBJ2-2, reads DMKVTQMPRYLIKRMGENVLLECGQDMSHETMYWYRQDPGLGLQLIYISYDVDSNSEGDIPKGYRVSRKKREHFSLILDSAKTNQTSVYFCASSSGNTGQLYFGEGSKLTVL.

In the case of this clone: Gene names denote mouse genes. CDR3 sequence reads: CASSLGVANTEVFF. CDR3 bases read: TGTGCCAGCAGTCTTGGGGTTGCAAACACAGAAGTCTTC. This chain connects TRBV26 to TRBJ1-1; D uncertain. The CDR3 end is not reached by the read, which stops 1 residue before it; the germline J gene fills it in. The CDR3 has 14 amino acids. From germline, CDR1 is KGHPV and CDR2 FQNQEV (reference sequence). V dropped 3 bases and J dropped 0 bases, with 8 bases sitting between them.

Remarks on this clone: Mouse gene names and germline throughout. The CDR3 spells CASSELGGQNTLYF. Partial CDR3 DNA: TGTGCCAGCAGCGAACTGGGGGGTCAAAACACCTTGTAC. The V call is TRBV3, the J call TRBJ2-4; 8 bases agree with TRBD2. The CDR3 end falls 1 residue outside the read, so it is completed with the germline J gene. The germline gives CDR1 SNHLY, CDR2 FYNGKV (reference sequence). Trimming removed 5 bases from V and 1 base from J; junction bases left unmatched: 2. This CDR3 has 14 residues.

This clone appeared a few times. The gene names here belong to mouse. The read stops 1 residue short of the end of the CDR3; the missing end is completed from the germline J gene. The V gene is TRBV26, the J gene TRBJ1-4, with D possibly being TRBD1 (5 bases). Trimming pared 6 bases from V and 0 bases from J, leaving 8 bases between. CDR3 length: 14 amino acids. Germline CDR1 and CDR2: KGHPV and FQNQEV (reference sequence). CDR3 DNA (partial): TGTGCCAGCAGAGGACAAATTTCCAACGAAAGATTATTT. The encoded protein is CASRGQISNERLF. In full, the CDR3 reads CASRGQISNERLFF. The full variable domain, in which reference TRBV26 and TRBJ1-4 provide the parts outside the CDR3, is NSKVIQTPRYLVKGQGQKAKMRCIPEKGHPVVFWYQQNKNNEFKFLINFQNQEVLQQIDMTEKRFSAECPSNSPCSLEIQSSEAGDSALYLCASRGQISNERLFFGHGTKLSVL.

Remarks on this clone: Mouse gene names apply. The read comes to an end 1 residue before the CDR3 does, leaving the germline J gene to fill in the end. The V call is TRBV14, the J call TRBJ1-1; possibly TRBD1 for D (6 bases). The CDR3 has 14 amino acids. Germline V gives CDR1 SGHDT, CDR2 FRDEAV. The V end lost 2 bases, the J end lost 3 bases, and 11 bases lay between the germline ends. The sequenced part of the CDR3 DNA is TGTGCCAGCAGTTTAGGGGGGGAGGACACAGAAGTCTTC. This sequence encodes CASSLGGEDTEVF. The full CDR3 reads CASSLGGEDTEVFF.

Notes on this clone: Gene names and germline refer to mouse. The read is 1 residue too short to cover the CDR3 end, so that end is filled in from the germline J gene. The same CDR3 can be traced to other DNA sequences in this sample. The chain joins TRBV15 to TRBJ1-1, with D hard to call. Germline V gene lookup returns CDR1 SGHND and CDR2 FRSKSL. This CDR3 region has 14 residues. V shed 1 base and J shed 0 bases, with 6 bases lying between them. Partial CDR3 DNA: TGTGCCAGCAGTTTAGGGGGTGCAAACACAGAAGTCTTC. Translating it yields CASSLGGANTEVF. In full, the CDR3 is CASSLGGANTEVFF.

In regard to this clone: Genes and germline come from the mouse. The sequenced CDR3 bases are TGTGCCAGCTCTCTCTGGGGGCGGATCAACACCTTGTAC. Residues: CASSLWGRINTLY. The entire CDR3 protein is CASSLWGRINTLYF. This sequence joins TRBV12-1 and TRBJ2-4, with D possibly called TRBD1 or TRBD2 (6 bases each). With the read ending 1 residue before the CDR3 end, the germline J gene is used to fill in that end. There are 14 residues in the CDR3. The V end lost 0 bases, the J end lost 6 bases, and 12 bases lay between the germline ends. The V gene's germline CDR1 is SGHSN and CDR2 HYEKVE.

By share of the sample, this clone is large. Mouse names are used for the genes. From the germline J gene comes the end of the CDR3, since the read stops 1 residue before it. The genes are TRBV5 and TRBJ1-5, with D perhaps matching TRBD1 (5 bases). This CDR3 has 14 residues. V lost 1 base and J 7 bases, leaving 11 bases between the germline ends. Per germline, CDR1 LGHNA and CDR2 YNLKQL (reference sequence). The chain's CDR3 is CASSQVGGGQAPLF. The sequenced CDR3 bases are TGTGCCAGCAGCCAAGTCGGGGGGGGGCAGGCTCCGCTT.

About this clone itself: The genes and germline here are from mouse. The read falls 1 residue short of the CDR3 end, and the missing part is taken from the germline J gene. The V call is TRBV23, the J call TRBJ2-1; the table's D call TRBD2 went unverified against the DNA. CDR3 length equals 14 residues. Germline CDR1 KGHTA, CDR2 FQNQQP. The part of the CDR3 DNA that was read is TGCTCCAGCAGTCAGGACTGGGGCTATGCTGAGCAGTTC. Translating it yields CSSSQDWGYAEQF. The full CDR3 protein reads CSSSQDWGYAEQFF.

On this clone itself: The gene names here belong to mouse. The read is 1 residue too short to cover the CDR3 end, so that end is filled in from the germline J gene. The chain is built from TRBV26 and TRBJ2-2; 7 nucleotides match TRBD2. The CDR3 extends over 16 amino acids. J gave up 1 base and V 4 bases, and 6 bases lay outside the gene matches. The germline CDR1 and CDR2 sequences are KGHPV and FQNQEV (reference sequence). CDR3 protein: CASSPRTGQNTGQLYF. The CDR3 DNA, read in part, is TGTGCCAGCAGTCCCCGGACTGGACAAAACACCGGGCAGCTCTAC.

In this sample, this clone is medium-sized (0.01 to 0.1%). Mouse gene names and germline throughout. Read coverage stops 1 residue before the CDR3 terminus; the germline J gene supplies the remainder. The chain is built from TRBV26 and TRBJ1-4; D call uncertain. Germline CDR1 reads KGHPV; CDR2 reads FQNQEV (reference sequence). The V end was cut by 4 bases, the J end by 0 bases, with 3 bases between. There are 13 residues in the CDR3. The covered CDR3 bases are TGTGCCAGCAGTCCCCTTTCCAACGAAAGATTATTT. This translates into CASSPLSNERLF. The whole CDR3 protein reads CASSPLSNERLFF.

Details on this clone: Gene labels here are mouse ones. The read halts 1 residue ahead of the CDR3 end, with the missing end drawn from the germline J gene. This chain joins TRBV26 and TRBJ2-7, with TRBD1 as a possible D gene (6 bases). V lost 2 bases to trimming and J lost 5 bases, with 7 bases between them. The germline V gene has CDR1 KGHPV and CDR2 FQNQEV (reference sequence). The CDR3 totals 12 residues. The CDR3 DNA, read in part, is TGTGCCAGCAGTCTGGAGGGGGATGAACAGTAC. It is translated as CASSLEGDEQY. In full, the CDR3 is CASSLEGDEQYF.

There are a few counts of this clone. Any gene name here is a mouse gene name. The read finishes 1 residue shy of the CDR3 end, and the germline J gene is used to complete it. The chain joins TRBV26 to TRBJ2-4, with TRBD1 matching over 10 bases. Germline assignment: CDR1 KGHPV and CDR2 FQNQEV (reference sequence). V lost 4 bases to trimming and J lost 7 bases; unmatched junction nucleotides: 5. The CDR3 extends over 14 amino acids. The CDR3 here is CASSPTGTGDTLYF. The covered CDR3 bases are TGTGCCAGCAGTCCCACCGGGACAGGGGACACCTTGTAC.

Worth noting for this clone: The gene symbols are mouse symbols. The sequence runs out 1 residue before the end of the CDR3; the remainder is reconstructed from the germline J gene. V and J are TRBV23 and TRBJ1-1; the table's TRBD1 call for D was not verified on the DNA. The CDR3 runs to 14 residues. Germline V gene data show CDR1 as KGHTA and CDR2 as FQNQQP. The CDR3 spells CSSSQFSGVTEVFF. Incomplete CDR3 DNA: TGCTCCAGCAGTCAATTCTCAGGGGTCACAGAAGTCTTC.

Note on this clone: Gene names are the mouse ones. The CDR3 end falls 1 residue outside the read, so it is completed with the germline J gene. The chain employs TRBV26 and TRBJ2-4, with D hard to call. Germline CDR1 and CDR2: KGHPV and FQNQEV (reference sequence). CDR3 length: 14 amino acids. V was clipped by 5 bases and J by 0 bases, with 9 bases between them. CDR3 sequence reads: CASSSYNSQNTLYF. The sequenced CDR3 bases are TGTGCCAGCAGTTCCTACAATAGTCAAAACACCTTGTAC. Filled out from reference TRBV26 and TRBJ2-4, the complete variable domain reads NSKVIQTPRYLVKGQGQKAKMRCIPEKGHPVVFWYQQNKNNEFKFLINFQNQEVLQQIDMTEKRFSAECPSNSPCSLEIQSSEAGDSALYLCASSSYNSQNTLYFGAGTRLSVL.